Listed below are T cell receptor beta chains from one sample, sequenced in a study of post-analysis software for immune sequencing data. A single record per CDR3 protein comes from TCRdb applying MiXCR to the PCR reads. This sample carries some 690,000 distinct CDR3 sequences, just under 30% of them seen once, and the ten largest clones take 0.5% to 0.6%. Material for sequencing was blood. These receptors were obtained from a girl aged 5 to 17 with multiple sclerosis. Each CDR3 is given without its conserved first and last residue. D genes are given only for firm matches.

V	J	D	CDR3
TRBV3-1	TRBJ2-5	NA	ASSGGVGEQETQY
TRBV27	NA	TRBD2	AISPGRGDYEQY
TRBV29-1	TRBJ2-7	TRBD1	SAQDRGEQY
TRBV20-1	TRBJ1-5	NA	SARDLGSMGNQPQH
TRBV15	TRBJ2-3	NA	ATSRADTQY
TRBV12-3/TRBV12-4	TRBJ1-5	NA	ASSPGVQPQH
TRBV10-2	TRBJ2-1	TRBD2	ASSELSGRIYNEQF
TRBV7-2	TRBJ2-3	NA	ASSLRSLRVGVSDTQY
TRBV6-6	TRBJ2-1	TRBD1	ASTSDRAYNEQC
TRBV11-2	TRBJ2-1	TRBD1	ASSYRDRVPHEQF
TRBV28	TRBJ2-7	NA	ASSLRTAGFSYEQY
TRBV18	TRBJ2-1	TRBD2	ASSPLAGDRNEQF
TRBV20-1	TRBJ2-3	TRBD2	SATLTSGGLLADTQY
TRBV29-1	TRBJ2-7	NA	GVEDKGGTYEQY
TRBV5-1	TRBJ2-7	NA	ASSRGTSYEQY